The clone carrying this T cell receptor beta chain was observed many times. This sample is drawn from a study of HIV-infected children after antiretroviral therapy interruption. Whole-study context: Most children had recorded EBV and CMV exposure.

Treatment in this sample: PENTA 11 planned treatment interruption arm or continuous ART arm. Naive CD4+ CD45RA+ CD45RO- T cells were sorted from thawed PBMCs. Germline CDR1 and CDR2: SGHTA and FQGNSA. The CDR3 has 13 residues. Between the trimmed V and J ends, which lost 7 bases and 3 bases, there was a span of 11 bases. Unique molecular identifiers were included in an RNA-based 3' RACE TCR library. MiXCR, run by TCRdb on the 3' RACE reads, gives a single entry per CDR3 protein. The sample lists about 86,000 distinct CDR3 sequences; 6.9% were seen once. The chain combines TRBV7-2 with TRBJ2-3; D call uncertain. This specimen was CD45RA+ CD4+ T cells from PBMCs, pooled from several time points, taken from a donor given antiretroviral therapy, either interrupted or continuous. Subset specified: naive CD4+ CD45RA+ CD45RO- T cells. This sequence was found in a pool of human donors with HIV. CDR3 sequence reads: CASNPDRTDTQYF. The CDR3, as DNA: TGTGCCAGCAACCCAGACCGGACAGATACGCAGTATTTT. Looking up the rest from reference TRBV7-2 and TRBJ2-3 gives the full variable domain: GAGVSQSPSNKVTEKGKDVELRCDPISGHTALYWYRQSLGQGLEFLIYFQGNSAPDKSGLPSDRFSAERTGGSVSTLTIQRTQQEDSAVYLCASNPDRTDTQYFGPGTRLTVL.